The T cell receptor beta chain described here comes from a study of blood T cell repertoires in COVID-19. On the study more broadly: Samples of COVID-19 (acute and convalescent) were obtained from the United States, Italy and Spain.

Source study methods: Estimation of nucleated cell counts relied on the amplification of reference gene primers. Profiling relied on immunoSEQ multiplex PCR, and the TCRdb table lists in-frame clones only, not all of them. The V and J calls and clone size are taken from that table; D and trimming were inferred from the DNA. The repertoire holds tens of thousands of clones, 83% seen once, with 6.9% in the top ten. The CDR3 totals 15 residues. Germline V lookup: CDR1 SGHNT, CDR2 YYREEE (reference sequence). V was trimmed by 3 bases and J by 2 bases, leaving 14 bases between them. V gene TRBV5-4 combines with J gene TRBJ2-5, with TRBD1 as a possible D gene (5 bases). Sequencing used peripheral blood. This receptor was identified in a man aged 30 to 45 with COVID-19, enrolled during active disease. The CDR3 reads CASSSRVGPQETQYF. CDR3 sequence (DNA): TGTGCCAGCAGCTCCAGGGTCGGGCCTCAAGAGACCCAGTACTTC.